This T cell receptor (beta chain) was captured in a study of T cell changes during pregnancy in multiple sclerosis. The germline CDR1 and CDR2 sequences are MNHEY and SMNVEV (reference sequence). Trimming took off 10 bases at V and 3 bases at J, with 14 bases between the two ends. There are 13 residues in the CDR3. Only in-frame clones appear in the TCRdb table, and some are missing; sequencing was by immunoSEQ multiplex PCR. The data show around 62,000 clones, just over 90% seen once. The origin of this receptor is a female donor with multiple sclerosis, enrolled in a pregnancy study. The sequenced sample was CD8+ T cells from peripheral blood mononuclear cells, obtained in the second trimester of pregnancy. The chain combines TRBV27 with TRBJ2-3; D possibly corresponds to TRBD2 (5 bases). Here the CDR3 reads CAIGSSETDTQYF. In DNA form, the CDR3 reads TGTGCCATTGGGAGCAGTGAGACAGATACGCAGTATTTT.